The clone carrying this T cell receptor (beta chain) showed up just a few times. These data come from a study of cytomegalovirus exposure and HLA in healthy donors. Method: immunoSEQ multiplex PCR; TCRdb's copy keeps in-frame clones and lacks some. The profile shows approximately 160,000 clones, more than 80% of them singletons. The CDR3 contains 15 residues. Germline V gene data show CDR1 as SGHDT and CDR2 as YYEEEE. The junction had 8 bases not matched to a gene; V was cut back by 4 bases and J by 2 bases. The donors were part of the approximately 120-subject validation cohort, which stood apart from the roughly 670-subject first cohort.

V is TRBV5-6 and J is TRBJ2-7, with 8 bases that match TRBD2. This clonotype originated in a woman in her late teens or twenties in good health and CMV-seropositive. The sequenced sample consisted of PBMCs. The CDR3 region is CASSPDSGVPYEQYF. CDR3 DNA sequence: TGTGCCAGCAGCCCGGATAGCGGGGTCCCCTACGAGCAGTACTTC.